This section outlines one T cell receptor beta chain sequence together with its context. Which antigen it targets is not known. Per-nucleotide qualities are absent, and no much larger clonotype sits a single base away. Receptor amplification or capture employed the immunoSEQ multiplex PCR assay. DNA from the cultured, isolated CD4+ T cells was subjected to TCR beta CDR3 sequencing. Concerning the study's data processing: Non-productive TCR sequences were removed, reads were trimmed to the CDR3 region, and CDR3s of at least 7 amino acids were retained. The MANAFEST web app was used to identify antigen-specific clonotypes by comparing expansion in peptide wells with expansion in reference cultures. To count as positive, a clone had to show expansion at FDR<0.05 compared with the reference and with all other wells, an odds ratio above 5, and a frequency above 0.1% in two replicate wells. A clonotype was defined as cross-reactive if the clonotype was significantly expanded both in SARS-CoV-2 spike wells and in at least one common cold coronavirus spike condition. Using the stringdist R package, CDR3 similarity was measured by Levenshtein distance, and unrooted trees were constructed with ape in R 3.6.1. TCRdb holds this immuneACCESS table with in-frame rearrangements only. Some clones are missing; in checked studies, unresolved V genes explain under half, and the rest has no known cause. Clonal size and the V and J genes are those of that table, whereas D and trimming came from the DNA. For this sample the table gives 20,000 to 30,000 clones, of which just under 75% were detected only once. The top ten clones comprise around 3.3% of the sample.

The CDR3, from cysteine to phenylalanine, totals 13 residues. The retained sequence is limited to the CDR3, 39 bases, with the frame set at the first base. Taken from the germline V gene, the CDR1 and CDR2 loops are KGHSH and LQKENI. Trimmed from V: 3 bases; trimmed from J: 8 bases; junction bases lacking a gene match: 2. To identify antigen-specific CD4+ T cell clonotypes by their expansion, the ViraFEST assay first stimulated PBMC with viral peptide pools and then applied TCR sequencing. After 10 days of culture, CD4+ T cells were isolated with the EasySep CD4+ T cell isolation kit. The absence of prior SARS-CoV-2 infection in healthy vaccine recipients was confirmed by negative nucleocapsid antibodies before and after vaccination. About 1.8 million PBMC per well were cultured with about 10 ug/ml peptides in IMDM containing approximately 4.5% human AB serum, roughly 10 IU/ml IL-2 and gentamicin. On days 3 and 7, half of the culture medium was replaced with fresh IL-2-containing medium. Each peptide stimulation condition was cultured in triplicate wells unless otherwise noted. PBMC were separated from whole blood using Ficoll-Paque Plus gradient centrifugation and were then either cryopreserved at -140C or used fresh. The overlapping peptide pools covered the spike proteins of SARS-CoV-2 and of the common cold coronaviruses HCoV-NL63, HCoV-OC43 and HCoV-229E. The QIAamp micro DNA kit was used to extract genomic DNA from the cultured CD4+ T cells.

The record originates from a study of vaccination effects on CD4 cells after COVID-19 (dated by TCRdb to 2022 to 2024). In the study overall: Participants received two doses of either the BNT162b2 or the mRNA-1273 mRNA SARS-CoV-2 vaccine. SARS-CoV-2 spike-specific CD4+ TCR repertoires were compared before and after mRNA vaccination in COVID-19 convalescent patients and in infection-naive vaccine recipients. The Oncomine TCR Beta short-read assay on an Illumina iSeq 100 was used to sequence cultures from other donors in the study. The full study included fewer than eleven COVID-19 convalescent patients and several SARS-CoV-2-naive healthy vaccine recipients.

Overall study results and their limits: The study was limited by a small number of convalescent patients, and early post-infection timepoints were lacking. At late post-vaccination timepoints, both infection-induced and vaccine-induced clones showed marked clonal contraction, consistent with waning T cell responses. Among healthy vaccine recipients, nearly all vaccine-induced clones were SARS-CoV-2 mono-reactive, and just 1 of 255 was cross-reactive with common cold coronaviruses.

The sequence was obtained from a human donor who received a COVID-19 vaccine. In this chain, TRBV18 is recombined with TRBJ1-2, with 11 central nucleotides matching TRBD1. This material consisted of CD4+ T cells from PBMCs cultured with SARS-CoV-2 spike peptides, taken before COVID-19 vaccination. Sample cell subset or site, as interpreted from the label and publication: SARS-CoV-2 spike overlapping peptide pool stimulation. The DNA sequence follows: TGTGCCAGCTCACCGGACAGGGGGCTGGGCTACACCTTC. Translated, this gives CASSPDRGLGYTF.